This section outlines one TCR beta chain sequence together with its context. There is no known antigen for this receptor. No base quality information exists; no much larger clone differs at one position. The entry originates in a study of T cells in Graves' hyperthyroidism and ophthalmopathy (dated by TCRdb to the late 2010s). Context from the whole study: Peripheral blood was sampled at the time of initial diagnosis, prior to any treatment. TCR V-J signatures able to tell the groups apart were searched for in a discovery cohort of about a hundred patients, of whom roughly 42 had Graves' ophthalmopathy and 55 to 65 had stable Graves' hyperthyroidism. Whether ophthalmopathy could be predicted prospectively was tested in an independent validation cohort made up of under 20 hyperthyroidism patients plus 17 patients who later progressed to ophthalmopathy. The roughly 100 discovery patients were randomly divided into training and test sets at a 7:3 ratio. In addition, the study compared T-cell repertoires in thyroid tissue and in blood from a handful of Graves' hyperthyroidism patients. Following sampling, methimazole starting at 30 mg daily was given to hyperthyroidism patients, and high-dose intravenous methylprednisolone was given to ophthalmopathy patients. The paper describes TCR Vbeta CDR3 sequencing of fewer than 150 peripheral blood samples, made up of 43 ophthalmopathy patients, roughly 75 hyperthyroidism patients and 17 progressor patients. Points the paper makes about the study in general: Most expanded thyroid clonotypes (frequency above 0.001) were also found in blood, which suggests that blood repertoires may mirror thyroid immune responses. In validation, the model predicted progression to ophthalmopathy with over 65% sensitivity and around 72% specificity, a median of roughly seven months before onset. Sample size was not statistically predetermined, and investigators were not blinded to group allocation. Ophthalmopathy was separated from stable hyperthyroidism by a 13 V-J signature model, with around 90% sensitivity and 81% to 83% specificity obtained in cross-validation and 80%/75% obtained in testing.

The hyperthyroidism patients were between 18 and 65 years old and newly diagnosed, with a disease duration of less than 2 months. Patients with uncontrolled infections, other autoimmune diseases, pregnancy or lactation were excluded. Clinical symptoms, serum thyroxine and TRAb, thyroid ultrasound, and orbital computed tomography formed the basis for the diagnoses. Blood from progressor patients was collected at the time of first diagnosis with hyperthyroidism, before any ophthalmopathy symptoms had appeared. PBMCs were isolated from 10 ml of fresh peripheral blood by Ficoll-Paque density gradient centrifugation. Progressor patients were initially diagnosed with Graves' hyperthyroidism and developed ophthalmopathy during follow-up. Total RNA was extracted with Trizol reagent, and quality was checked on an Agilent 2100 Bioanalyzer. The TCR beta CDR3 regions were amplified from RNA transcripts. The TCR CDR3 was subjected to a first round of RT-PCR using the HTBI primer set and the Qiagen OneStep RT-PCR kit. The libraries were constructed in a second round of multiplex PCR and then size-selected and purified. The libraries were sequenced on an Illumina HiSeq2000 using paired-end 100 bp reads. Processing in the source paper ran as follows. SOAPnuke was used to process the raw data, removing reads that contained adapters or uncalled bases, had a mean Phred below 15, or lacked an exact match to the constant primer or identifier. COPE v1.2.5 was used to merge the high-quality paired reads, and each unique nucleotide sequence was defined as a clonotype. MiTCR v1.1 was used to align the clonotypes against IMGT TRBV, TRBD and TRBJ reference segments. Analysis was restricted to V-J combinations with a frequency above 0.0001, which covered 99.2% of repertoires. The TCS score was defined as the ratio of F50 (clonal expansion) to E x V (chaos), calculated using BLOSUM62-based TCRdist between CDR3 peptides within each V-J. Welch's t-statistics and random forest reduced 500 to 650 V-J features to 10 to 15, which were used in a naive Bayes classifier (R e1071). TCRdb reprocessing: public reads trimmed at Q25 with fastp, clones called with MiXCR, in-frame beta chains kept. Merged by CDR3 protein, the rows form single entries marked with the most common genes and DNA. The V and J calls were not made by the authors but by TCRdb's processing. Across this sample there are about 350,000 distinct CDR3 sequences, with approximately 18% seen only once. The ten top clones hold 34% of the sample.

V and J lose 0 bases and 3 bases, and a span of 11 bases separates them. The CDR3 measures 16 amino acids from cysteine to phenylalanine. Only CDR3 DNA is held: 48 bases, read in frame from base 1. The germline V gene yields MGHRA for CDR1 and YSYEKL for CDR2. The V and J segments used are TRBV4-1 and TRBJ2-2, with the D gene call left open. The TCR was taken from a woman between 25 and 40 years old with Graves' hyperthyroidism that later progressed to Graves' ophthalmopathy. The sequencing input was blood. In nucleotide form, the sequence is TGCGCCAGCAGCCAAGATAGTGGCGGATACACCGGGGAGCTGTTTTTT. It encodes CASSQDSGGYTGELFF.